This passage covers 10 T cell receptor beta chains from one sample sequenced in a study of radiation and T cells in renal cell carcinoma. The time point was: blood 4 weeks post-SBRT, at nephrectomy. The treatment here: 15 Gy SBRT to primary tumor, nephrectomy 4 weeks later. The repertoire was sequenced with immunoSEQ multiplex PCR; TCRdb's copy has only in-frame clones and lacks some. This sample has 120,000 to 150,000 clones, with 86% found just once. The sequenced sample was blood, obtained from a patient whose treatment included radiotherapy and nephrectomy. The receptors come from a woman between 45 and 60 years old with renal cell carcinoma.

CDR3: CASSLSSEGASEQYF. CDR3 sequence (DNA): TGTGCCAGCAGTTTGTCGTCGGAGGGGGCCTCCGAGCAGTACTTC. The chain is built from TRBV27 and TRBJ2-7; maybe TRBD1 (7 bases). CDR1 and CDR2 (germline): MNHEY, SMNVEV (reference sequence). Trimming shortened V by 3 bases and J by 6 bases, and 18 bases separated the two germline ends. This CDR3 spans 15 amino acids.

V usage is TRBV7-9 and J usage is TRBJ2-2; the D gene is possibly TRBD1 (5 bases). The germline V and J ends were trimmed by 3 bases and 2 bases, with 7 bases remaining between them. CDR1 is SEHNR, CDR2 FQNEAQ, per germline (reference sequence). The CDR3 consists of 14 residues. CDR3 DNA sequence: TGTGCCAGCAGCTTGCAGGGTAACACCGGGGAGCTGTTTTTT. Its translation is CASSLQGNTGELFF.

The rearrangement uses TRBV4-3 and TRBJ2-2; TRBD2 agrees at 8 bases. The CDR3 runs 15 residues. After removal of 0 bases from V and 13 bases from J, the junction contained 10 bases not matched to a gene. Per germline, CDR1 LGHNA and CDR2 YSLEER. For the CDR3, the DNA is TGCGCCAGCAGCCAAGATCCAGCGGGAGTTCGCGGGCTGTTTTTT. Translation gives CASSQDPAGVRGLFF.

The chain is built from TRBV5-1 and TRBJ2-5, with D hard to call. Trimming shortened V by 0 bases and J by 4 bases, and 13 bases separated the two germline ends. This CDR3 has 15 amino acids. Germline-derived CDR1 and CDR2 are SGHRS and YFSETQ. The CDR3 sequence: CASSLGTWEGETQYF. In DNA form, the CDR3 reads TGCGCCAGCAGCTTGGGAACCTGGGAAGGAGAGACCCAGTACTTC.

This CDR3 is CASSTIPGGEAFF. CDR3 bases: TGTGCCAGTAGTACTATACCCGGGGGTGAAGCTTTCTTT. This rearrangement joins TRBV19 to TRBJ1-1; TRBD1 might be the D (5 bases). Trimming took off 4 bases at V and 7 bases at J, with 13 bases between the two ends. This CDR3 has 13 amino acids. Germline V gene lookup returns CDR1 LNHDA and CDR2 SQIVND (reference sequence).

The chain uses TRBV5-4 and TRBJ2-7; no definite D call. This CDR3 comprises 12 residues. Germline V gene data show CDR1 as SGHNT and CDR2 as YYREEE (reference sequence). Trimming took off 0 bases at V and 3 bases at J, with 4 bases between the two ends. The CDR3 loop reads CASSLDNYEQYF. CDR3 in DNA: TGTGCCAGCAGCTTGGACAACTACGAGCAGTACTTC.

CDR3 residues: CASSRPGNTGELFF. The CDR3 region has the DNA TGTGCCAGTAGTCGGCCAGGCAACACCGGGGAGCTGTTTTTT. The chain has TRBV19 and TRBJ2-2; D uncertain. V was clipped by 5 bases and J by 2 bases, with 9 bases between them. Germline V gene sequence: CDR1 LNHDA, CDR2 SQIVND (reference sequence). The CDR3 contains 14 residues.

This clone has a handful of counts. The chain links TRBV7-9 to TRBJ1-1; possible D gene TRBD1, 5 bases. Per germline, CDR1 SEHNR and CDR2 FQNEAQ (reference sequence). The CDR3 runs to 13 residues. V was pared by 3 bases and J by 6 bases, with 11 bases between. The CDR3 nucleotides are TGTGCCAGCAGCTTGGGGGTTGACGCTGAAGCTTTCTTT. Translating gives CASSLGVDAEAFF.

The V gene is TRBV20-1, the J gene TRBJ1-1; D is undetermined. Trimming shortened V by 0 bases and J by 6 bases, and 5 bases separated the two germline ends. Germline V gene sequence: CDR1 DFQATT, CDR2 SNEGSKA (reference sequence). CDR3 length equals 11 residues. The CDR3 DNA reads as TGCAGTGCTAGAGAGGTAGCTGAAGCTTTCTTT. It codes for CSAREVAEAFF.

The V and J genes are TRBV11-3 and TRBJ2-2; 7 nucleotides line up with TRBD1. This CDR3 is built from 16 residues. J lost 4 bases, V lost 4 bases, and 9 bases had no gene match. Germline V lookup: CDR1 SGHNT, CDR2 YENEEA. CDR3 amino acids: CASSSPGQRVTGELFF. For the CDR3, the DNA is TGTGCCAGCAGCTCGCCGGGACAGCGTGTCACCGGGGAGCTGTTTTTT.